The entry below describes one T cell receptor (beta chain). What it binds is not known. This sample stems from a study of T cell repertoires in cytomegalovirus infection. TCRdb analysed the reads with MiXCR anew, one entry per CDR3 protein. The sample shows a few hundred thousand distinct CDR3 sequences, roughly 42% of them seen only once. The CDR3 has 16 residues. Trimming removed 2 bases from V and 4 bases from J, with 16 bases in between. Per the germline V gene, CDR1 is SEHNR and CDR2 is FQNEAQ (reference sequence). The sample here was cultured PBMCs, taken from culture after CMV antigen stimulation. The chain uses TRBV7-9 and TRBJ2-3, with D tentatively TRBD2 (6 bases). The source is a human donor in good health (CMV status not recorded). Some clones in this sample may be carry-over from other donors' samples. CDR3 DNA: TGTGCCAGCAGCTTACCGGGGGACCATGGGGCAGATACGCAGTATTTT. It yields the protein CASSLPGDHGADTQYF.